The 29 T cell receptor beta chains below all came from one sample that was sequenced in a study of T cell responses to AZD1222 COVID-19 vaccine. Using immunoSEQ multiplex PCR, the repertoire was profiled, and TCRdb retains in-frame clones only, with some absent. Of roughly 200,000 clones in the sample, around 94% were seen once. Sequenced material: peripheral blood, taken 28 days after the second dose of the MenACWY control vaccine. These receptor sequences come from an adult who received the MenACWY meningococcal vaccine as a control.

The CDR3 bases are TGTGCCAGCAGCCCTACTGGGACTCTCTGGAATTCACCCCTCCACTTT. It codes for CASSPTGTLWNSPLHF. V and J are TRBV6-6 and TRBJ1-6; a possible D gene is TRBD1 (5 bases). The CDR3 length is 16 residues. V lost 6 bases and J 7 bases, leaving 19 bases between the germline ends. CDR1 and CDR2 (germline): MNHNY, SVGAGI (reference sequence).

The chain joins TRBV4-3 to TRBJ1-1; tentatively, D is TRBD1 (5 bases). V dropped 1 base and J dropped 10 bases, with 16 bases sitting between them. The length of the CDR3 is 14 residues. Per the germline V gene, CDR1 is LGHNA and CDR2 is YSLEER. The CDR3 region is CASSQGIPSGGAFF. DNA for the CDR3: TGCGCCAGCAGCCAAGGTATACCCAGCGGGGGAGCTTTCTTT.

The gene calls are TRBV25-1 and TRBJ1-4; D remains ambiguous. The ends were cut back, 2 bases at V and 5 bases at J, with 9 bases in the middle. The CDR3 covers 14 residues. Germline assignment: CDR1 MGHDK and CDR2 SYGVNS. CDR3 in amino acids: CASSEMVENEKLFF. The CDR3 DNA reads TGTGCCAGCAGTGAAATGGTCGAGAATGAAAAACTGTTTTTT.

This chain uses TRBV9 with TRBJ2-1; 10 bases agree with TRBD2. Trimming removed 3 bases from V and 9 bases from J; junction bases left unmatched: 9. CDR3 length: 15 amino acids. Germline V lookup: CDR1 SGDLS, CDR2 YYNGEE. The CDR3 DNA follows: TGTGCCAGCAGCGCTGGACTAGCGGTCCGTGGTGAGCAGTTCTTC. Amino acids: CASSAGLAVRGEQFF.

This clone was counted only a few times. The chain employs TRBV28 and TRBJ1-2; perhaps TRBD1 as D (5 bases). CDR3 length equals 14 residues. V was shortened by 6 bases and J by 2 bases, with 13 bases between the two germline ends. Germline V lookup: CDR1 MDHEN, CDR2 SYDVKM. The CDR3 region has the DNA TGTGCCAGCAGCGAGGGGATGTTCAACTATGGCTACACCTTC. Amino acid sequence: CASSEGMFNYGYTF.

A single count supports this clone. The chain carries TRBV7-9 and TRBJ1-1, with D hard to call. Trimming removed 6 bases from V and 9 bases from J, with 11 bases in between. The CDR3 runs 11 residues. Germline lookup yields CDR1 SEHNR and CDR2 FQNEAQ (reference sequence). The CDR3 region is CASSLEGQAFF. CDR3 nucleotides: TGTGCCAGCAGTCTGGAAGGGCAAGCTTTCTTT.

The genes are TRBV3-1 (or the pseudogene TRBV3-2) and TRBJ2-1; TRBD1 matches 7 bases. Trimming took 4 bases from V and 6 from J; bases not matched to a gene: 3. Germline CDR1 and CDR2: LGHDT and YNNKEL (reference sequence). The CDR3 is 13 residues long. CDR3 DNA: TGTGCCAGCAGCCCAAACAGGGGCAATGAGCAGTTCTTC. Protein product: CASSPNRGNEQFF.

The chain couples TRBV28 to TRBJ1-5, with D hard to call. The CDR3 totals 13 residues. Trimming left V 5 bases short and J 4 bases short, with 9 bases between. Germline V CDR1 and CDR2: MDHEN, SYDVKM. CDR3 sequence reads: CASSTPGNQPQHF. The CDR3 bases are TGTGCCAGCAGTACCCCGGGGAATCAGCCCCAGCATTTT. Full variable domain (outside the CDR3, taken from reference TRBV28 and TRBJ1-5): DVKVTQSSRYLVKRTGEKVFLECVQDMDHENMFWYRQDPGLGLRLIYFSYDVKMKEKGDIPEGYSVSREKKERFSLILESASTNQTSMYLCASSTPGNQPQHFGDGTRLSIL.

J is TRBJ2-1 and V is TRBV19, with 15 positions matching TRBD2. V lost 10 bases, J lost 8 bases, and 3 bases stayed unmatched. Germline V lookup: CDR1 LNHDA, CDR2 SQIVND (reference sequence). The CDR3 contains 13 residues. The CDR3 loop is CATRTSGRDEQFF. As DNA, the CDR3 is TGTGCCACGCGGACTAGCGGGAGGGATGAGCAGTTCTTC.

The chain links TRBV5-1 to TRBJ1-2; no clear D. Trimming left V 0 bases short and J 4 bases short, with 10 bases between. This CDR3 has 14 residues. Germline V gene lookup returns CDR1 SGHRS and CDR2 YFSETQ. The DNA for the CDR3 is TGCGCCAGCAGCTTGGGCCAGGCCAGCTATGGCTACACCTTC. It encodes CASSLGQASYGYTF.

With respect to this clone: Additional DNA sequences in this sample encode the identical CDR3. The chain is built from TRBV9 and TRBJ1-1; no clear D. Trimming removed 2 bases at V and 4 bases at J, with 9 bases between. CDR1 SGDLS and CDR2 YYNGEE come from the germline V gene. The CDR3 has 13 residues. The CDR3 sequence: CASSVGSPTEAFF. In nucleotides, the CDR3 is TGTGCCAGCAGCGTTGGAAGTCCCACTGAAGCTTTCTTT.

The chain couples TRBV5-1 to TRBJ2-7; perhaps TRBD1 as D (6 bases). CDR1 and CDR2 from the germline V gene are SGHRS and YFSETQ. V was shortened by 0 bases and J by 3 bases, with 10 bases between the two germline ends. The CDR3 spans 14 residues. CDR3 amino acids: CASSLVGRGYEQYF. The CDR3 DNA sequence: TGCGCCAGCAGCTTGGTGGGCAGGGGCTACGAGCAGTACTTC.

This clone was seen just once. This chain joins TRBV19 and TRBJ2-7; D not resolved. Germline V gene data show CDR1 as LNHDA and CDR2 as SQIVND (reference sequence). The CDR3 covers 14 residues. Trimming removed 1 base at V and 4 bases at J, with 11 bases between. The CDR3 is CASSIVGNKYEQYF. The CDR3, as DNA: TGTGCCAGTAGTATAGTGGGGAATAAATACGAGCAGTACTTC.

The V and J genes are TRBV6-6 and TRBJ2-1; no clear D gene. In germline, CDR1 is MNHNY, CDR2 SVGAGI (reference sequence). The CDR3 runs 12 residues. V dropped 5 bases and J dropped 6 bases, with 8 bases sitting between them. The CDR3 loop is CASSRPLNEQFF. DNA for the CDR3: TGTGCCAGCAGTCGTCCCCTCAATGAGCAGTTCTTC.

V is TRBV19 and J is TRBJ1-5; tentatively, D is TRBD1 (5 bases). The CDR3 runs 17 residues. Germline V gives CDR1 LNHDA, CDR2 SQIVND (reference sequence). Trimming pared 4 bases from V and 1 base from J, leaving 17 bases between. This chain's CDR3 is CASSKGSGFVSNQPQHF. CDR3 nucleotide sequence: TGTGCCAGTAGTAAGGGGTCCGGATTCGTAAGCAATCAGCCCCAGCATTTT. The whole variable domain, filled in from reference TRBV19 and TRBJ1-5, reads DGGITQSPKYLFRKEGQNVTLSCEQNLNHDAMYWYRQDPGQGLRLIYYSQIVNDFQKGDIAEGYSVSREKKESFPLTVTSAQKNPTAFYLCASSKGSGFVSNQPQHFGDGTRLSIL.

This sequence joins TRBV11-2 and TRBJ2-5, with D tentatively TRBD2 (5 bases). V was pared by 5 bases and J by 4 bases, with 5 bases between. The CDR3 runs 11 residues. Germline values: CDR1 SGHAT, CDR2 FQNNGV. In nucleotides, the CDR3 is TGTGCCAGCAGCGGAGGAGAGACCCAGTACTTC. Protein: CASSGGETQYF.

The CDR3 coding sequence is TGCGCCAGCAGTGAGTCGGGGGGGACTAGCGGGAGTCAGGATGAGCAGTTCTTC. This translates into CASSESGGTSGSQDEQFF. The rearrangement joins TRBV10-1 to TRBJ2-1; the match to TRBD2 covers 14 bases. The J segment lost 8 bases and the V segment lost 0 bases, leaving 9 bases of the junction unmatched. CDR1 is WNHNN, CDR2 SYGVQD, per germline (reference sequence). The length of the CDR3 is 18 residues.

The chain joins TRBV7-9 to TRBJ1-2; 8 bases fit TRBD1. The CDR3 is made up of 14 amino acids. Germline values: CDR1 SEHNR, CDR2 FQNEAQ (reference sequence). Trimming removed 2 bases from V and 8 bases from J; junction bases left unmatched: 7. CDR3 nucleotide sequence: TGTGCCAGCAGCTTAAGCAGGGGGCGATGGGGCTACACCTTC. It encodes CASSLSRGRWGYTF.

The chain carries TRBV27 and TRBJ2-2, with D unclear. CDR1 is MNHEY, CDR2 SMNVEV, per germline (reference sequence). This CDR3 region has 14 residues. Trimming took 1 base from V and 3 from J, leaving 6 bases between them. CDR3 sequence reads: CASSLYLDTGELFF. The CDR3 DNA reads TGTGCCAGCAGTTTATACCTAGACACCGGGGAGCTGTTTTTT.

The chain carries TRBV3-1 (or the pseudogene TRBV3-2) and TRBJ1-6; 7 bases are shared with TRBD1. The CDR3 covers 12 residues. V shed 3 bases, J shed 14 bases, and the junction held 4 bases outside the gene matches. CDR1 and CDR2 from the germline V gene are LGHDT and YNNKEL (reference sequence). In nucleotides, the CDR3 is TGTGCCAGCAGCCAGGAAGGGACAGCCCTCCACTTT. Protein product: CASSQEGTALHF.

The gene calls are TRBV6-5 and TRBJ1-5; TRBD1 matches at 9 bases. The CDR3 sequence is 14 residues long. Germline CDR1 MNHEY, CDR2 SVGAGI. The junction had 3 bases not matched to a gene; V was cut back by 6 bases and J by 3 bases. CDR3 bases: TGTGCCAGCAGGCGGACAGGGGCCAATCAGCCCCAGCATTTT. As protein: CASRRTGANQPQHF.

This rearrangement joins TRBV3-1 (or the pseudogene TRBV3-2) to TRBJ2-2, with D unresolved. The germline CDR1 and CDR2 sequences are LGHDT and YNNKEL (reference sequence). The CDR3 runs to 14 residues. With 4 bases removed from V and 6 bases from J, the gap between germline ends came to 12 bases. DNA of the CDR3: TGTGCCAGCAGCCCTGTCCGATCCCCCGGGGAGCTGTTTTTT. Amino acids: CASSPVRSPGELFF.

This clone showed up many times. This chain connects TRBV19 to TRBJ1-2; D perhaps matches TRBD1 (6 bases). In germline, CDR1 is LNHDA, CDR2 SQIVND (reference sequence). Trimming took off 8 bases at V and 4 bases at J, with 14 bases between the two ends. The CDR3 contains 13 residues. The CDR3, as DNA: TGTGCCAGTGATGGGGGCGACGGCTATGGCTACACCTTC. Protein sequence: CASDGGDGYGYTF.

This chain uses TRBV7-2 with TRBJ2-7; D gene uncertain. The CDR3 is 14 residues long. The ends were cut back, 7 bases at V and 3 bases at J, with 16 bases in the middle. In germline, CDR1 is SGHTA, CDR2 FQGNSA. The CDR3 spells CASTEMALDYEQYF. The CDR3 nucleotides are TGTGCCAGCACCGAAATGGCTCTCGACTACGAGCAGTACTTC.

The rearrangement uses TRBV10-3 and TRBJ2-1; 14 positions agree with TRBD2. Germline lookup yields CDR1 ENHRY and CDR2 SYGVKD. The CDR3 totals 17 residues. After removal of 4 bases from V and 7 bases from J, the junction contained 9 bases not matched to a gene. CDR3 DNA sequence: TGTGCCATCAGTGGCCCTCGCGGGACTAGCGGGGGTAATGAGCAGTTCTTC. It encodes CAISGPRGTSGGNEQFF.

This chain connects TRBV24-1 to TRBJ2-1; either TRBD1 or TRBD2 may fit D (5 bases each). Between the trimmed V and J ends, which lost 0 bases and 6 bases, there was a span of 8 bases. The CDR3 is 14 residues long. Germline V CDR1 and CDR2: KGHDR, SFDVKD. For the CDR3, the DNA is TGTGCCACCAGTGATTTGGGGACCACCAATGAGCAGTTCTTC. Translated, it gives CATSDLGTTNEQFF.

The rearrangement uses TRBV11-2 and TRBJ2-4, with D maybe TRBD1 (6 bases). Trimming cost V 1 base and J 6 bases, with 16 bases left between them. CDR1 is SGHAT and CDR2 is FQNNGV in the germline V gene. The CDR3 covers 16 residues. The CDR3 nucleotides are TGTGCCAGCAGCTTAGGAGGGAACAGGGCGGCAAACATTCAGTACTTC. Amino acid sequence: CASSLGGNRAANIQYF.

The chain combines TRBV7-6 with TRBJ2-2; D unclear. The CDR3 is 15 residues long. Germline V CDR1 and CDR2: SGHVS, FNYEAQ. Trimming took 5 bases from V and 4 from J, leaving 14 bases between them. The DNA for the CDR3 is TGTGCCAGCAGCCCCCGGGTCCGGAGCACCGGGGAGCTGTTTTTT. Its protein product is CASSPRVRSTGELFF.

The sample holds one count of this clone. This chain connects TRBV3-1 (or the pseudogene TRBV3-2) to TRBJ1-1; perhaps TRBD1 as D (5 bases). Trimming pared 6 bases from V and 5 bases from J, leaving 13 bases between. Germline V gives CDR1 LGHDT, CDR2 YNNKEL (reference sequence). The CDR3 runs 13 residues. The CDR3 sequence is CASSREWGTEAFF. The CDR3 DNA reads as TGTGCCAGCAGTCGCGAGTGGGGGACTGAAGCTTTCTTT.